This TCR beta chain was captured by sequencing in a study of cytomegalovirus exposure and HLA in healthy donors. For the study at large: Of a few hundred genotyped donors, 65% to 85% clustered with self-reported Caucasian donors. General observations from the study: Fewer N-insertions (relative to the roughly 720-donor mean) were reportedly seen in an Asian-associated ancestry cluster in a later analysis. Reportedly, cytomegalovirus status was diagnosed with high sensitivity and specificity. With later analysis, a missense DCLRE1C variant became linked to TCR beta V- and J-gene trimming.

Points on this clone: The antigen is unknown.

The PCR employed 60 Vbeta primers together with 13 Jbeta primers. The assay was immunoSEQ multiplex PCR, and TCRdb's table has in-frame clones only and misses some. The sample lists around 170,000 clones; over 60% were seen once. The clonotype was recovered from a man aged 18 to 30 in good health and CMV-seronegative. The specimen sequenced was PBMCs.

The CDR3 region is CASSQGQGDYGYTF. In DNA form, the CDR3 reads TGTGCCAGCAGCCAAGGGCAGGGGGACTATGGCTACACCTTC. J is TRBJ1-2 and V is TRBV14, with 7 nucleotides matching TRBD1. Germline assignment: CDR1 SGHDN and CDR2 FVKESK. The length of the CDR3 is 14 residues. Trimming took 1 base from V and 3 from J; bases not matched to a gene: 2.